Below are 13 T cell receptor beta chains sequenced from a single sample in a study of graft-versus-host responses after intestinal transplantation. The protocol was immunoSEQ multiplex PCR, while the TCRdb copy is restricted to in-frame clones and leaves out a portion. The sample has 90,000 to 150,000 clones, 90% to 95% seen once. No antigen is known for these receptors. The sequencing used unstimulated CD4+ T cells sorted from spleen or lymph node cells, collected before intestinal transplant. Every receptor here comes from a human donor who received an intestinal transplant.

The DNA of the CDR3 is TGCGCCAGCAGGGGACTAGCGGGAGCAGATACGCAGTATTTT. It yields the protein CASRGLAGADTQYF. The chain is built from TRBV5-1 and TRBJ2-3; 14 bases agree with TRBD2. V was clipped by 5 bases and J by 4 bases; unmatched bases: 0. The CDR3 loop spans 14 amino acids. Germline lookup yields CDR1 SGHRS and CDR2 YFSETQ.

This rearrangement joins TRBV11-3 to TRBJ2-3; D unresolved. The CDR3 is made up of 13 amino acids. Germline-derived CDR1 and CDR2 are SGHNT and YENEEA. V gave up 4 bases and J gave up 0 bases, with 5 bases separating them. Written as DNA, the CDR3 is TGTGCCAGCAGCTCTATTAGCACAGATACGCAGTATTTT. It specifies CASSSISTDTQYF.

This clone was detected a few times. The chain links TRBV7-2 to TRBJ2-7; TRBD2 aligns across 7 bases. V was clipped by 3 bases and J by 4 bases; unmatched bases: 12. This CDR3 is 16 amino acids long. Germline V gene data show CDR1 as SGHTA and CDR2 as FQGNSA. In nucleotides, the CDR3 is TGTGCCAGCAGCTTGGCAAGTGGCGGGGGAGGGTACGAGCAGTACTTC. This codes for CASSLASGGGGYEQYF.

The chain is built from TRBV4-1 and TRBJ2-7; tentatively, D is TRBD1 (6 bases). V lost 4 bases to trimming and J lost 4 bases, with 17 bases between them. The CDR3 runs to 15 residues. The germline V gene has CDR1 MGHRA and CDR2 YSYEKL. The CDR3 DNA reads TGCGCCAGCAGCCCCCCCGACAGGCGCTCTTACGAGCAGTACTTC. It specifies CASSPPDRRSYEQYF.

The chain joins TRBV2 to TRBJ2-7; no firm D call. From germline, CDR1 is SNHLY and CDR2 FYNNEI. There are 12 residues in the CDR3. V dropped 5 bases and J dropped 6 bases, with 11 bases sitting between them. The CDR3 loop reads CASSLRLGEQYF. The CDR3 coding sequence is TGTGCCAGCAGTCTGCGATTAGGCGAGCAGTACTTC.

This clone was recorded once. The rearrangement joins TRBV7-3 to TRBJ2-2; TRBD2 aligns across 7 bases. J lost 8 bases, V lost 0 bases, and 15 bases had no gene match. The CDR3 runs to 18 residues. Germline V gene sequence: CDR1 SGHTA, CDR2 FQGTGA. CDR3 DNA: TGTGCCAGCAGCTTAACCCGTGATCAGCGGGATTTTGGGGGGGAGCTGTTTTTT. Amino acid sequence: CASSLTRDQRDFGGELFF.

V and J are TRBV30 and TRBJ2-3, with 8 bases aligning to TRBD2. CDR1 and CDR2 from the germline V gene are GTSNPN and SVGIG (reference sequence). This CDR3 comprises 16 residues. V lost 1 base, J lost 2 bases, and 8 bases stayed unmatched. The CDR3 DNA is TGTGCCTGGAGTGAGGGTACTAGCGGAACCACAGATACGCAGTATTTT. It encodes CAWSEGTSGTTDTQYF.

In its sample, this clone was seen once. The chain uses TRBV11-1 and TRBJ2-1; 12 positions agree with TRBD2. Germline V gene lookup returns CDR1 SGHAT and CDR2 FQDESV (reference sequence). The CDR3 contains 15 residues. V was pared by 3 bases and J by 8 bases, with 5 bases of the junction left unmatched. CDR3 coding DNA: TGTGCCAGCAGCTTCGGACTAGCGGGAAGGGATGAGCAGTTCTTC. Translating gives CASSFGLAGRDEQFF.

The V and J genes are TRBV10-3 and TRBJ2-2; 10 bases match TRBD1. From germline, CDR1 is ENHRY and CDR2 SYGVKD. The CDR3 is made up of 15 amino acids. The ends lost 6 bases at V and 3 bases at J; junction bases unmatched: 4. The CDR3: CAIRTGTGDTGELFF. The CDR3, as DNA: TGTGCCATCAGGACCGGGACAGGGGACACCGGGGAGCTGTTTTTT.

The chain links TRBV28 to TRBJ1-1; no reliable D call. The CDR3 loop spans 13 amino acids. Germline V gene lookup returns CDR1 MDHEN and CDR2 SYDVKM. The V end lost 6 bases, the J end lost 1 base, and 9 bases lay between the germline ends. The CDR3 loop reads CASRRRENTEAFF. CDR3 sequence (DNA): TGTGCCAGCAGGAGGAGGGAGAACACTGAAGCTTTCTTT.

The chain recombines TRBV18 with TRBJ1-1; D uncertain. This CDR3 contains 13 residues. V lost 1 base, J lost 6 bases, and 9 bases lay in between. Per germline, CDR1 KGHSH and CDR2 LQKENI. The CDR3 is CASSPQRAPEAFF. The DNA for the CDR3 is TGTGCCAGCTCACCACAGCGGGCCCCTGAAGCTTTCTTT. Using reference TRBV18 and TRBJ1-1 for the parts outside the CDR3, the full variable domain is NAGVMQNPRHLVRRRGQEARLRCSPMKGHSHVYWYRQLPEEGLKFMVYLQKENIIDESGMPKERFSAEFPKEGPSILRIQQVVRGDSAAYFCASSPQRAPEAFFGQGTRLTVV.

As to this clone: Because the CDR3's place on the DNA is in doubt, the DNA is left out and the CDR3 is given as listed by TCRdb. This chain joins TRBV2 and TRBJ1-1. Inclusive of both ends, the CDR3 amounts to 13 amino acids. The germline V gene has CDR1 SNHLY and CDR2 FYNNEI. The CDR3 sequence is CASSSSTLGGAFF.

CDR3: CASSESLGGELFF. For the CDR3, the DNA is TGCGCCAGCAGTGAGTCGTTAGGCGGGGAGCTGTTTTTT. The genes are TRBV10-1 and TRBJ2-2, with unresolved D. Trimming took off 0 bases at V and 7 bases at J, with 6 bases between the two ends. CDR1 and CDR2 (germline): WNHNN, SYGVQD (reference sequence). The CDR3 spans 13 residues.